A single sample gave rise to the 14 T cell receptor beta chains below, sequenced in a study of cytomegalovirus exposure and HLA in healthy donors. Researchers ran the PCR with 60 Vbeta and 13 Jbeta primers. The protocol was immunoSEQ multiplex PCR, while the TCRdb copy is restricted to in-frame clones and leaves out a portion. The data show 150,000 or so clones, roughly 73% seen once. Sequenced material: PBMCs. The receptors stem from a young woman in good health and CMV-seronegative.

This clone was counted a few times. The chain combines TRBV5-1 with TRBJ2-3; perhaps TRBD1 as D (5 bases). Trimming took 1 base from V and 4 from J, leaving 16 bases between them. Germline V gene lookup returns CDR1 SGHRS and CDR2 YFSETQ. The CDR3 loop spans 16 amino acids. CDR3 sequence reads: CASSLPLAAGPDTQYF. CDR3 sequence (DNA): TGCGCCAGCAGCTTGCCCCTCGCGGCAGGGCCAGATACGCAGTATTTT. The full variable domain, rest sourced from reference TRBV5-1 and TRBJ2-3, is KAGVTQTPRYLIKTRGQQVTLSCSPISGHRSVSWYQQTPGQGLQFLFEYFSETQRNKGNFPGRFSGRQFSNSRSEMNVSTLELGDSALYLCASSLPLAAGPDTQYFGPGTRLTVL.

CDR3 coding DNA: TGTGCCAGCTCATCGGGACAGGGGGCGGCTAGAGATGAGCAGTTCTTC. It specifies CASSSGQGAARDEQFF. The chain is built from TRBV18 and TRBJ2-1; 12 nucleotides match TRBD1. Trimming cost V 5 bases and J 8 bases; bases outside gene matches: 10. The CDR3 sequence is 16 residues long. Germline CDR1 and CDR2: KGHSH and LQKENI.

J is TRBJ1-1 and V is TRBV29-1; D not certain. The CDR3 loop spans 14 amino acids. Germline CDR1 is SQVTM and CDR2 is ANQGSEA. Trimming removed 8 bases from V and 1 base from J, with 17 bases in between. The CDR3 DNA reads TGCAGCCTGTATGATACTGACAAGAACACTGAAGCTTTCTTT. Translation gives CSLYDTDKNTEAFF.

This clone has a handful of counts. The chain links TRBV7-9 to TRBJ2-7; D not certain. The V end lost 5 bases, the J end lost 2 bases, and 16 bases lay between the germline ends. CDR1 SEHNR and CDR2 FQNEAQ come from the germline V gene (reference sequence). The CDR3 is 15 amino acids. CDR3 nucleotides: TGTGCCAGCAGCGCACAGAATACCCCAGCCTACGAGCAGTACGTC. The encoded protein is CASSAQNTPAYEQYV.

This clone was observed a handful of times. The rearrangement uses TRBV19 and TRBJ1-4; 7 positions match TRBD1. Germline values: CDR1 LNHDA, CDR2 SQIVND (reference sequence). This CDR3 is 15 amino acids long. V dropped 6 bases and J dropped 0; count of bases not matched to a gene: 4. CDR3 coding DNA: TGTGCCAGTAGACAAACAGGGGCAACTAATGAAAAACTGTTTTTT. This gives the protein CASRQTGATNEKLFF.

This clone was seen only a few times. The chain has TRBV7-2 and TRBJ1-5; maybe TRBD1 (6 bases). V was trimmed by 5 bases and J by 7 bases, leaving 15 bases between them. Germline V gene sequence: CDR1 SGHTA, CDR2 FQGNSA. The CDR3 sequence is 14 residues long. CDR3 protein: CASSPQGSRQPQHF. The CDR3 nucleotides are TGTGCCAGCAGCCCACAGGGTTCACGGCAGCCCCAGCATTTT.

V gene TRBV15 combines with J gene TRBJ2-5; 9 nucleotides agree with TRBD2. J was trimmed by 5 bases and V by 7 bases; bases with no gene match: 17. This CDR3 comprises 17 residues. The germline gives CDR1 LNHNV, CDR2 YYDKDF (reference sequence). CDR3 region: CATTIALSRGGEETQYF. CDR3 DNA sequence: TGTGCCACCACCATTGCGCTATCGCGGGGGGGCGAGGAGACCCAGTACTTC.

This sequence joins TRBV27 and TRBJ1-2, with D tentatively TRBD1 (6 bases). CDR1 MNHEY and CDR2 SMNVEV come from the germline V gene (reference sequence). Trimming removed 0 bases from V and 7 bases from J, with 15 bases in between. The CDR3 runs to 15 residues. The CDR3 region has the DNA TGTGCCAGCAGTTTATCGGTCGCAGGGGCCTCTGGCTACACCTTC. Translated: CASSLSVAGASGYTF.

This chain uses TRBV4-3 with TRBJ1-5; D is uncertain. Germline V lookup: CDR1 LGHNA, CDR2 YSLEER. Trimming took off 0 bases at V and 4 bases at J, with 10 bases between the two ends. The CDR3 runs 15 residues. This CDR3 is CASSQDVLENQPQHF. As DNA, the CDR3 is TGCGCCAGCAGCCAAGATGTATTAGAGAATCAGCCCCAGCATTTT.

J is TRBJ1-2 and V is TRBV13; TRBD1 matches 9 bases. The CDR3 contains 16 residues. Germline V CDR1 and CDR2: PRHDT, FYEKMQ (reference sequence). J was trimmed by 4 bases and V by 5 bases; bases with no gene match: 11. DNA of the CDR3: TGTGCCAGCAGCCTCAATACAGGGGGCCGCGGCTATGGCTACACCTTC. Translated, it gives CASSLNTGGRGYGYTF.

This sequence joins TRBV10-1 and TRBJ1-5; D might be TRBD1 (5 bases). V was cut by 4 bases and J by 3 bases, with 7 bases left in between. CDR3 length: 13 residues. The V gene's germline CDR1 is WNHNN and CDR2 SYGVQD (reference sequence). CDR3 amino acids: CASSAGINQPQHF. The CDR3 region has the DNA TGCGCCAGCAGTGCAGGGATCAATCAGCCCCAGCATTTT.

This clone was seen once. The chain carries TRBV28 and TRBJ1-2; the match to TRBD1 covers 7 bases. The CDR3 runs 12 residues. The trim removed 6 bases at V and 3 bases at J, leaving 1 base unmatched. CDR1 is MDHEN and CDR2 is SYDVKM in the germline V gene. CDR3 DNA: TGTGCCAGCAGAACAGGGGACTATGGCTACACCTTC. This gives the protein CASRTGDYGYTF.

The chain joins TRBV10-3 to TRBJ2-1; 8 bases fit TRBD2. Germline V gene lookup returns CDR1 ENHRY and CDR2 SYGVKD. The CDR3 sequence is 14 residues long. The V segment lost 7 bases and the J segment 6 bases; nucleotides outside the gene matches: 8. The CDR3, as DNA: TGTGCCATCAACCCGGGGGGGTCCCGCAATGAGCAGTTCTTC. This translates into CAINPGGSRNEQFF.

Note on this clone: Sequence at one end of the junction differs from germline and may be a read error. V and J are TRBV14 and TRBJ1-2; the D gene is possibly TRBD1 (5 bases). The CDR3 totals 12 residues. Germline CDR1 is SGHDN and CDR2 is FVKESK. CDR3 DNA sequence: TGTGCCAGCAGGCCCGACAGCCCGACCCTATACTTC. Residues: CASRPDSPTLYF.